This T cell receptor (beta chain) was obtained from a study of blood T cells in healthy people across ages. Study-level points and caveats: Expanded clonotype changes were possibly confounded by unknown donor CMV status. Those diversity estimates obtained from one million T cells were thought to be underestimates. Per-million-T-cell TCR beta diversity fell roughly linearly with age.

Using a J-beta primer mix together with a sample-barcoded 5' primer, a second PCR was run for roughly 6 to 12 cycles. TCRdb reprocessed the 5' RACE reads with MiXCR, giving one entry per CDR3 protein. The sample includes about 720,000 distinct CDR3 sequences, roughly 20% of them seen just once. Germline assignment: CDR1 SGHTA and CDR2 FQGTGA. The CDR3 extends over 16 amino acids. Trimming removed 5 bases from V and 5 bases from J, with 19 bases in between. As regards this clonotype: Its antigen is not known.

The origin of this receptor is a man in his 70s in good health. This sequence joins TRBV7-3 and TRBJ2-1; a weak D match, TRBD2 (5 bases). Sequencing used blood. The CDR3 DNA is TGTGCCAGCAGCCCATCGGAGAGGGCTCTAGACAATGAGCAGTTCTTC. Residues: CASSPSERALDNEQFF.